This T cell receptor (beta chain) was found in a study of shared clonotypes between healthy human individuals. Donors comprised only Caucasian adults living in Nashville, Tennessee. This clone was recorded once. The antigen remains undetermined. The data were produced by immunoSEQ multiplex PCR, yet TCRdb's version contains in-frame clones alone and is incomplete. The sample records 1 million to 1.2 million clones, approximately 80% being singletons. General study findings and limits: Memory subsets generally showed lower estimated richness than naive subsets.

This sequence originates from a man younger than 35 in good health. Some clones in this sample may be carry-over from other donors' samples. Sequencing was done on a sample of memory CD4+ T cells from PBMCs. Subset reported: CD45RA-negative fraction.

Here the CDR3 DNA reads TGTGCCAGCAGCCAAGACGCACTAGGGAGACAAGAGACCCAGTACTTC. Translated, it gives CASSQDALGRQETQYF. The rearrangement uses TRBV4-2 and TRBJ2-5, with D possibly TRBD2 on 5 matching bases. V was pared by 0 bases and J by 2 bases, with 13 bases between. The CDR3 is made up of 16 amino acids. CDR1 is LGHNA and CDR2 is YNFKEQ in the germline V gene.